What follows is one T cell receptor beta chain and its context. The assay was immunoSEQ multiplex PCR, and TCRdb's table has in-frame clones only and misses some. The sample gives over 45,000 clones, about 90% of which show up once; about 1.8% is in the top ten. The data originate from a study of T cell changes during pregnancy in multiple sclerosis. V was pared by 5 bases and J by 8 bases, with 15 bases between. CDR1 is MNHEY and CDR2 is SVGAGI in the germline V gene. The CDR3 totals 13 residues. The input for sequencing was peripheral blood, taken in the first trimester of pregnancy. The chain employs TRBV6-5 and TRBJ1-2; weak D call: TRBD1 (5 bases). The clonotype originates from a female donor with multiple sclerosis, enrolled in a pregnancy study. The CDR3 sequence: CASSTLGQDGYTF. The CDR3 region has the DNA TGTGCCAGCAGTACGTTGGGGCAAGACGGCTACACCTTC.